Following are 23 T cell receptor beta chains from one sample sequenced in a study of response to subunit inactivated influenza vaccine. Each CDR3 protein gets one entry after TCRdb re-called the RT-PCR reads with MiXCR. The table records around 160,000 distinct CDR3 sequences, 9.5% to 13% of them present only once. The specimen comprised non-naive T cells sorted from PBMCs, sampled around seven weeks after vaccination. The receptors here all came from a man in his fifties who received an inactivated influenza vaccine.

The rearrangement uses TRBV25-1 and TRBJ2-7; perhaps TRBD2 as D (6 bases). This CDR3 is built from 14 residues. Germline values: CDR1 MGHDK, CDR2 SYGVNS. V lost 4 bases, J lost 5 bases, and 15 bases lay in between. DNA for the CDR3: TGTGCCAGCAGTGGAGTAGCGGACTTGGACGAGCAGTACTTC. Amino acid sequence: CASSGVADLDEQYF.

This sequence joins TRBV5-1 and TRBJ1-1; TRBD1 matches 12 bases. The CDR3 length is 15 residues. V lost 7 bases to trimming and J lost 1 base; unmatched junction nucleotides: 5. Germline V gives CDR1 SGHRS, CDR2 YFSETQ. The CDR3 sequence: CASRDRGRGNTEAFF. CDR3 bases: TGCGCCAGCCGGGACAGGGGGCGCGGGAACACTGAAGCTTTCTTT. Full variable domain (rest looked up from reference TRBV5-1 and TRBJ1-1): KAGVTQTPRYLIKTRGQQVTLSCSPISGHRSVSWYQQTPGQGLQFLFEYFSETQRNKGNFPGRFSGRQFSNSRSEMNVSTLELGDSALYLCASRDRGRGNTEAFFGQGTRLTVV.

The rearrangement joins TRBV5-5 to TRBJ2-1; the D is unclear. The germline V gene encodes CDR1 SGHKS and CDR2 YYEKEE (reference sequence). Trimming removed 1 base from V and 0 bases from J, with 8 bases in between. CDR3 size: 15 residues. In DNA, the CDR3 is TGTGCCAGCAGCTTGCTGTATAGCTCCTACAATGAGCAGTTCTTC. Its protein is CASSLLYSSYNEQFF.

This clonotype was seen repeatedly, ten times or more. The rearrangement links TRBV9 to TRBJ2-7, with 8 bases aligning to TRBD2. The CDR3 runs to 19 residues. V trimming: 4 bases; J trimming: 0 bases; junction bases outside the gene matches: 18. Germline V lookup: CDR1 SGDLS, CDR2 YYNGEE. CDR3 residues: CASSPGGGRSRGSSYEQYF. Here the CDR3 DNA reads TGTGCCAGCAGCCCCGGCGGCGGGAGGTCCCGAGGTAGCTCCTACGAGCAGTACTTC. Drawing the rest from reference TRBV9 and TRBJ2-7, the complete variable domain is DSGVTQTPKHLITATGQRVTLRCSPRSGDLSVYWYQQSLDQGLQFLIQYYNGEERAKGNILERFSAQQFPDLHSELNLSSLELGDSALYFCASSPGGGRSRGSSYEQYFGPGTRLTVT.

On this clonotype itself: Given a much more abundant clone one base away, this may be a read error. The CDR3 here is CATSDEAADTPSTDTQYF. CDR3 in DNA: TGTGCCACCAGTGATGAAGCAGCCGATACCCCTAGCACAGATACGCAGTATTTT. The genes are TRBV24-1 and TRBJ2-3, with D hard to call. The V end lost 3 bases, the J end lost 0 bases, and 18 bases lay between the germline ends. The CDR3 runs to 18 residues. Germline CDR1 KGHDR, CDR2 SFDVKD.

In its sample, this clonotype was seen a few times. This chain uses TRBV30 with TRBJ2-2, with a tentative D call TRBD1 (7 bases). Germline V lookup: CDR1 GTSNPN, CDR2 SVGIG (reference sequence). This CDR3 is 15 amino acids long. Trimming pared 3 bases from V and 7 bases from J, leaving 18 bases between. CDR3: CAWRVTGGTVGELFF. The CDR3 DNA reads TGTGCCTGGAGGGTAACCGGCGGGACAGTCGGGGAGCTGTTTTTT.

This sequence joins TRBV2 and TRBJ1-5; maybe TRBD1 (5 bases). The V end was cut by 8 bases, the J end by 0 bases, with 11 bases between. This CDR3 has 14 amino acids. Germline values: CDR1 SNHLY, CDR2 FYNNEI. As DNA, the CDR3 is TGTGCCAGCTGGGAGGGGAGTAGCAATCAGCCCCAGCATTTT. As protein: CASWEGSSNQPQHF.

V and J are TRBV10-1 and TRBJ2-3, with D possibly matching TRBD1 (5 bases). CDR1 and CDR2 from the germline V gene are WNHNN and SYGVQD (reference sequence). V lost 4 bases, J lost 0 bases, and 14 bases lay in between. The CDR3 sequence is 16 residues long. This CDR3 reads CASSGGSQKSTDTQYF. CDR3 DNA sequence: TGCGCCAGCAGTGGGGGCAGCCAAAAGAGCACAGATACGCAGTATTTT.

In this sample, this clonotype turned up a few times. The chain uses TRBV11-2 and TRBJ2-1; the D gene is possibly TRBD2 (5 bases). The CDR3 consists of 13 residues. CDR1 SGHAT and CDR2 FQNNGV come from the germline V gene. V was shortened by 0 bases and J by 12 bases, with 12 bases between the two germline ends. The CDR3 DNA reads TGTGCCAGCAGCTTAGATCGGGATTTGGGGCAGTTCTTC. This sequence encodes CASSLDRDLGQFF.

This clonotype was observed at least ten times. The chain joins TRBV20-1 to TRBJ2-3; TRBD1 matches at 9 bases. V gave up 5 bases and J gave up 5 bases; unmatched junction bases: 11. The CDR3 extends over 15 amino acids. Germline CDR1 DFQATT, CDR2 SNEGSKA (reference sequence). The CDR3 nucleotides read TGCAGTGCTCACCCCTCGGGACAGGGCGGAGATACGCAGTATTTT. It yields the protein CSAHPSGQGGDTQYF.

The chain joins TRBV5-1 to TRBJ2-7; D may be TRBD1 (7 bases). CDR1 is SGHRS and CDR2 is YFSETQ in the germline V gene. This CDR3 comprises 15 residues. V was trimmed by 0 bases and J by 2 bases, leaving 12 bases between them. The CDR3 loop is CASSLDGGQPYEQYF. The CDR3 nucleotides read TGCGCCAGCAGCTTGGACGGGGGACAGCCCTACGAGCAGTACTTC.

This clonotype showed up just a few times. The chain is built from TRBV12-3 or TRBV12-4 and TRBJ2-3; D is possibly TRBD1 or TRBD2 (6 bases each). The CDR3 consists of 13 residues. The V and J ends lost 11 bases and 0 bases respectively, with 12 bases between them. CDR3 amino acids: CAVLGGSTDTQYF. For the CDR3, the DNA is TGTGCCGTCTTGGGGGGCAGCACAGATACGCAGTATTTT.

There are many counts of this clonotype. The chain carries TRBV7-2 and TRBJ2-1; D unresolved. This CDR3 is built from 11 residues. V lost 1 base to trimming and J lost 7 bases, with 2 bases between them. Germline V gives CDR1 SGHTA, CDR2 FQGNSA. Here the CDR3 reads CASSLGNEQFF. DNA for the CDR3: TGTGCCAGCAGCTTAGGGAATGAGCAGTTCTTC.

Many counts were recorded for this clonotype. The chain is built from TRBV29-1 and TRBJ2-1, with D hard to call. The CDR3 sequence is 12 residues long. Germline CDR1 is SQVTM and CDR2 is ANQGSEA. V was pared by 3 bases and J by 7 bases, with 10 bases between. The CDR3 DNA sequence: TGCAGCGTTGATCATGGCAGAAATGAGCAGTTCTTC. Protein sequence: CSVDHGRNEQFF.

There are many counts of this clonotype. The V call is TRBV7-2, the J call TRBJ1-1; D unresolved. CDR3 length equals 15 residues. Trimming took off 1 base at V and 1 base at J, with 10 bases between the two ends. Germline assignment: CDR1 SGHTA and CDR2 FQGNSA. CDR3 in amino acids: CASSLVGLRNTEAFF. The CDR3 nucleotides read TGTGCCAGCAGCTTAGTTGGCCTCAGGAACACTGAAGCTTTCTTT.

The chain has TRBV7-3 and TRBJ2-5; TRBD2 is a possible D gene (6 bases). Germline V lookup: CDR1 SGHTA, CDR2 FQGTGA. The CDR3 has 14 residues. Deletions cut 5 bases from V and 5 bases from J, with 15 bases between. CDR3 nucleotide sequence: TGTGCCAGCAGCCCCCAGGCGGGAACGGAGACCCAGTACTTC. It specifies CASSPQAGTETQYF.

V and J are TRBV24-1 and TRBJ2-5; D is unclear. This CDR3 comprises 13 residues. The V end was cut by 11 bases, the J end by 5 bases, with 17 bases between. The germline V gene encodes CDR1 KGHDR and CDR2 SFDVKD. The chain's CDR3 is CAIRVVAWETQYF. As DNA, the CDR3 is TGTGCCATACGGGTGGTAGCATGGGAGACCCAGTACTTC.

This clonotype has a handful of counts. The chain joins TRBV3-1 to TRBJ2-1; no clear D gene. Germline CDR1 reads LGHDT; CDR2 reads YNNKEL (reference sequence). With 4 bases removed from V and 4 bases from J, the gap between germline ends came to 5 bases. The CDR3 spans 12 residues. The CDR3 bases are TGTGCCAGCAGCCCCCGGTACAATGAGCAGTTCTTC. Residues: CASSPRYNEQFF.

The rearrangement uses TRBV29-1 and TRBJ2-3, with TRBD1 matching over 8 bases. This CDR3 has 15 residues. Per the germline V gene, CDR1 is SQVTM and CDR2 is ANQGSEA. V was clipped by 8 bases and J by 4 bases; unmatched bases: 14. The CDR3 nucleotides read TGCAGCCATCCTTCTGGACAGGGTAGCCCAGATACGCAGTATTTT. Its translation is CSHPSGQGSPDTQYF.

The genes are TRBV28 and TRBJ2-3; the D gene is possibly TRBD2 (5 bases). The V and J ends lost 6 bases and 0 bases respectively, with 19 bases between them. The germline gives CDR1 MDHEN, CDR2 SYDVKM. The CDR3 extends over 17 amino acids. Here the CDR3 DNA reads TGTGCCAGCAGGGAAAAACTCGGGATTCTTAGCACAGATACGCAGTATTTT. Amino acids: CASREKLGILSTDTQYF.

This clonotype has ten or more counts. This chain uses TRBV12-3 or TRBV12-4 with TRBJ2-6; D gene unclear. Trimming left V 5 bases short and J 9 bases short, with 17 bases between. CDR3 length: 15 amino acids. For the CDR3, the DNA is TGTGCCAGCAGTCTAGAGGAGCAAACGGGCAACGTCCTGACTTTC. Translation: CASSLEEQTGNVLTF.

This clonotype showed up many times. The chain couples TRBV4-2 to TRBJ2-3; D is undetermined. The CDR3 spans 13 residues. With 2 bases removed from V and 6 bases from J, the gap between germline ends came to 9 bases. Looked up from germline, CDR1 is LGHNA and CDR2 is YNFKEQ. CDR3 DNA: TGTGCCAGCAGCCAATCTGGCGACGATACGCAGTATTTT. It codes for CASSQSGDDTQYF.

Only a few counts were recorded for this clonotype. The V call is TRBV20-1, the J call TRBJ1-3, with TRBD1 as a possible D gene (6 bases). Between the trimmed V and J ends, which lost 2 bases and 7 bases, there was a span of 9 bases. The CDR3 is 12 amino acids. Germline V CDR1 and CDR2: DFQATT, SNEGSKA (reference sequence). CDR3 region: CSARSGGNTIYF. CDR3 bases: TGCAGTGCTAGATCGGGGGGCAACACCATATATTTT.